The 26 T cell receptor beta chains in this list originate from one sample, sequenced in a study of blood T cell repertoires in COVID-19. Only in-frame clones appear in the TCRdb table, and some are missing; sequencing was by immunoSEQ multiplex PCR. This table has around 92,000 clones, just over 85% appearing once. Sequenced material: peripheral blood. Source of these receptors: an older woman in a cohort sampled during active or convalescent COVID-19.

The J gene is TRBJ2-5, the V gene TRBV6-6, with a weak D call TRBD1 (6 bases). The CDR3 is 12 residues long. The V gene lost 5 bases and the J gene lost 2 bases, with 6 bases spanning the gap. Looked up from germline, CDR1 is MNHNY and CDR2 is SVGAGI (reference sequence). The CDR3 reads CASSQGQETQYF. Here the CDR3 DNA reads TGTGCCAGCAGTCAGGGGCAAGAGACCCAGTACTTC.

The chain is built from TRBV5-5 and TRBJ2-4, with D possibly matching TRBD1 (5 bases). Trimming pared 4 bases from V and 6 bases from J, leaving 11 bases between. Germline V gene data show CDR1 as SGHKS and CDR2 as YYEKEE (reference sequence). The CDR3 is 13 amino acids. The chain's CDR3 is CASSPADRNIQYF. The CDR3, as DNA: TGTGCCAGCAGCCCCGCCGACAGAAACATTCAGTACTTC.

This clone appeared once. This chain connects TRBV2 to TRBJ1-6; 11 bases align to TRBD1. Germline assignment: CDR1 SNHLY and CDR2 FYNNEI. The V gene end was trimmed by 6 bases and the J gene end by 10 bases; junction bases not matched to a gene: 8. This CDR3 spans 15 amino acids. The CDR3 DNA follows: TGTGCCAGCAGGCCACGGGACAGGGGGAGCTCACCCCTCCACTTT. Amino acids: CASRPRDRGSSPLHF.

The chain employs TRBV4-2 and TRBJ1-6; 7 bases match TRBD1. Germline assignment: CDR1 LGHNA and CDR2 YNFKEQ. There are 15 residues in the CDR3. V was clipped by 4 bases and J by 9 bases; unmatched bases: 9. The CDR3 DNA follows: TGTGCCAGCAGCCTACGACAGGGAATGGTTTCACCCCTCCACTTT. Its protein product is CASSLRQGMVSPLHF.

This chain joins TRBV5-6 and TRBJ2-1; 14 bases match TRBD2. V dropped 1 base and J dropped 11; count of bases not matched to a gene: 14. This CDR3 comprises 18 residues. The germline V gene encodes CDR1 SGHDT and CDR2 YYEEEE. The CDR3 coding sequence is TGTGCCAGCAGCTTGAGAAGACTAGCGGGAGGGAAAGAGGTGAAGCAGTTCTTC. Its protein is CASSLRRLAGGKEVKQFF.

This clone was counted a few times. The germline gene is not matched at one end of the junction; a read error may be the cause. CDR3 nucleotide sequence: TGTGCCAGCAGCTTAGCCGTGAGTTTGGACTTC. Translation gives CASSLAVSLDF. The chain joins TRBV7-9 to TRBJ2-5, with no clear D. The V gene's germline CDR1 is SEHNR and CDR2 FQNEAQ (reference sequence). The CDR3 runs 11 residues. Full variable domain (remainder filled in from reference TRBV7-9 and TRBJ2-5): DTGVSQNPRHKITKRGQNVTFRCDPISEHNRLYWYRQTLGQGPEFLTYFQNEAQLEKSRLLSDRFSAERPKGSFSTLEIQRTEQGDSAMYLCASSLAVSLDFGPGTRLLVL.

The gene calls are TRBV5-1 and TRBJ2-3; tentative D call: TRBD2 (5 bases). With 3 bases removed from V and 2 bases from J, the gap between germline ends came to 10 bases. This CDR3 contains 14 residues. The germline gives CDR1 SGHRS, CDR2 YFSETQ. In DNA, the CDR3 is TGCGCCAGCAGCTGGAGGAGCTCCACAGATACGCAGTATTTT. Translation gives CASSWRSSTDTQYF. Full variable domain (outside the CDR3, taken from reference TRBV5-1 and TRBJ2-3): KAGVTQTPRYLIKTRGQQVTLSCSPISGHRSVSWYQQTPGQGLQFLFEYFSETQRNKGNFPGRFSGRQFSNSRSEMNVSTLELGDSALYLCASSWRSSTDTQYFGPGTRLTVL.

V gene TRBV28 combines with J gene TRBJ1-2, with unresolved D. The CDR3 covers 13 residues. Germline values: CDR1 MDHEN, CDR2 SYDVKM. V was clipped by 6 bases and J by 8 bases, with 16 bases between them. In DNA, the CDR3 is TGTGCCAGCAGCCCCGGAGGCGGTACGGGCTACACCTTC. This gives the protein CASSPGGGTGYTF.

CDR3 region: CASTPGGITGELFF. CDR3 sequence (DNA): TGTGCCAGCACCCCAGGGGGAATCACCGGGGAGCTGTTTTTT. The V call is TRBV6-6, the J call TRBJ2-2, with TRBD1 matching over 7 bases. The trim removed 7 bases at V and 4 bases at J, leaving 6 bases unmatched. Germline-derived CDR1 and CDR2 are MNHNY and SVGAGI (reference sequence). The CDR3 extends over 14 amino acids.

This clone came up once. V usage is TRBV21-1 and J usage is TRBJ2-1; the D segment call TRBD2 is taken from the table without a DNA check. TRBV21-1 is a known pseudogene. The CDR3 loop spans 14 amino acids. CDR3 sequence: CASSPAGVSNEQFF. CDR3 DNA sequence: TGTGCCAGCAGCCCGGCGGGAGTAAGTAATGAGCAGTTCTTC.

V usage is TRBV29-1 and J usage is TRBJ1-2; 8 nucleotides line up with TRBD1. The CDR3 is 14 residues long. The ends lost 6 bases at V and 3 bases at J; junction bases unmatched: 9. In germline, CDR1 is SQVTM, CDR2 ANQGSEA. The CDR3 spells CSVGLAGGDYGYTF. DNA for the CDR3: TGCAGCGTGGGACTCGCAGGGGGCGACTATGGCTACACCTTC.

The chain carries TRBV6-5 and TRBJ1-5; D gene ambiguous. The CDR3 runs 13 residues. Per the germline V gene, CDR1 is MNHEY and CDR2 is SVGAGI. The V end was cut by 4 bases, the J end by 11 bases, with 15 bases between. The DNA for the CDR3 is TGTGCCAGCAGTTCCGAAAGTTGGGGAGCCCAGCATTTT. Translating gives CASSSESWGAQHF.

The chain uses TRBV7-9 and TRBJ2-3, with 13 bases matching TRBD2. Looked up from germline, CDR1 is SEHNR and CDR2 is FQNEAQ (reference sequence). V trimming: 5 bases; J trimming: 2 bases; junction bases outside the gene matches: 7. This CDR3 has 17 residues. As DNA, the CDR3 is TGTGCCAGCAGCAACGCCGGGACTAGCGGGACCACAGATACGCAGTATTTT. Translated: CASSNAGTSGTTDTQYF. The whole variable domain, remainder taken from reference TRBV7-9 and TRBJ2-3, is DTGVSQNPRHKITKRGQNVTFRCDPISEHNRLYWYRQTLGQGPEFLTYFQNEAQLEKSRLLSDRFSAERPKGSFSTLEIQRTEQGDSAMYLCASSNAGTSGTTDTQYFGPGTRLTVL.

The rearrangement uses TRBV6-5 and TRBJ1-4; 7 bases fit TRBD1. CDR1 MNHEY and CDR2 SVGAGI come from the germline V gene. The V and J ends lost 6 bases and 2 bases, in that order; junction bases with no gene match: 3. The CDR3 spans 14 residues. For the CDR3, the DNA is TGTGCCAGCAGAAGGGGGCTCACTAATGAAAAACTGTTTTTT. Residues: CASRRGLTNEKLFF.

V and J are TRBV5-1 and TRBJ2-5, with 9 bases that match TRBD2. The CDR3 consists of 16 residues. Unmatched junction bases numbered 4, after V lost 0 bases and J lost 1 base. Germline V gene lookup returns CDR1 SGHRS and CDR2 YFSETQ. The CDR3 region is CASSLAVLAGQETQYF. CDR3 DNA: TGCGCCAGCAGCTTGGCTGTACTAGCGGGCCAAGAGACCCAGTACTTC.

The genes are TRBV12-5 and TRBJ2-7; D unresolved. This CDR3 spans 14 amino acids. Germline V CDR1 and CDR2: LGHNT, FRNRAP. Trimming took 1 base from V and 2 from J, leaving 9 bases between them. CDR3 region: CASGLEAGPYEQYF. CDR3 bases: TGTGCTAGTGGTTTGGAGGCAGGTCCCTACGAGCAGTACTTC.

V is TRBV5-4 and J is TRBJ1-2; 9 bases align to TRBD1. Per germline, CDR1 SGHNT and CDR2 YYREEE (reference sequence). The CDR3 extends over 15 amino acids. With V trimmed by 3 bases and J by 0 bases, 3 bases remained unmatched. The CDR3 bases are TGTGCCAGCAGCTCACAGGGGGCGTCTAACTATGGCTACACCTTC. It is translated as CASSSQGASNYGYTF.

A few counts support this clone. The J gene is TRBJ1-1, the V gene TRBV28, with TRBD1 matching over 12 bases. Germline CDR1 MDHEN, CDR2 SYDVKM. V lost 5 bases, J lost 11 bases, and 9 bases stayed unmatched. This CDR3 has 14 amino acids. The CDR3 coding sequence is TGTGCCAGCAGTCTTCCGGGACAGGGGGCCGTGGCTTTCTTT. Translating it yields CASSLPGQGAVAFF.

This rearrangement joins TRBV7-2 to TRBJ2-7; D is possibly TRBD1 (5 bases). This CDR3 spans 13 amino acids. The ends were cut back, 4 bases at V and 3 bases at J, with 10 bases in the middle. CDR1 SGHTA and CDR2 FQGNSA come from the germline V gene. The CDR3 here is CASSSPTDYEQYF. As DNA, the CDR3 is TGTGCCAGCAGCTCACCGACAGACTACGAGCAGTACTTC.

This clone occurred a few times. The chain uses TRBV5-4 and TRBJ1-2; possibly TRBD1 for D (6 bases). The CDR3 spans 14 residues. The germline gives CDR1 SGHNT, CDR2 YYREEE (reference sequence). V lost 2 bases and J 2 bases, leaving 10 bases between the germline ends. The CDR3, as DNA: TGTGCCAGCAGCTTAGAACAGGGAAACTATGGCTACACCTTC. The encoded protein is CASSLEQGNYGYTF.

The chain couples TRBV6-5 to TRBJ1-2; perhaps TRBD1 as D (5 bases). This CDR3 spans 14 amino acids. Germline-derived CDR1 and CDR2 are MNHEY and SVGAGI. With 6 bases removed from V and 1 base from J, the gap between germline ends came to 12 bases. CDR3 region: CASSPFDSNYGYTF. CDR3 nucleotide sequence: TGTGCCAGCAGCCCCTTTGACAGTAACTATGGCTACACCTTC.

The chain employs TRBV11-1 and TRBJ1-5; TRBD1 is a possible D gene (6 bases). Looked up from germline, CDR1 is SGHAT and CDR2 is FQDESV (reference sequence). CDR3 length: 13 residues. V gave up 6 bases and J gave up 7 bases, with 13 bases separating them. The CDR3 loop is CASSPGARQPQHF. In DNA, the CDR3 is TGTGCCAGCAGTCCAGGGGCGAGGCAGCCCCAGCATTTT.

CDR3 DNA sequence: TGTGCCAGCAGTTTAAGACACGGCAATCAGCCCCAGCATTTT. Its translation is CASSLRHGNQPQHF. The rearrangement links TRBV28 to TRBJ1-5; no definite D call. Germline CDR1 MDHEN, CDR2 SYDVKM. V gave up 2 bases and J gave up 2 bases, with 7 bases separating them. The CDR3 loop spans 14 amino acids.

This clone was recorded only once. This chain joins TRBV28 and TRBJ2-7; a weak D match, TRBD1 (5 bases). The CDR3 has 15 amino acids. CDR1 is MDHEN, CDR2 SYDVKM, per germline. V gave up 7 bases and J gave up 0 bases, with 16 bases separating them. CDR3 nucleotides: TGTGCCAGCAACACAGTGCCAGGGCACTCCTACGAGCAGTACTTC. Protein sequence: CASNTVPGHSYEQYF.

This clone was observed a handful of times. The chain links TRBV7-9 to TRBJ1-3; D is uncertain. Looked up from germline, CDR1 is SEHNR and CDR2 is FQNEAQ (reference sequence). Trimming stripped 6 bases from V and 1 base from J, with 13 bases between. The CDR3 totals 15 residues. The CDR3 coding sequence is TGTGCCAGCAGTTCCACTGACGGGTCTGGAAACACCATATATTTT. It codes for CASSSTDGSGNTIYF.

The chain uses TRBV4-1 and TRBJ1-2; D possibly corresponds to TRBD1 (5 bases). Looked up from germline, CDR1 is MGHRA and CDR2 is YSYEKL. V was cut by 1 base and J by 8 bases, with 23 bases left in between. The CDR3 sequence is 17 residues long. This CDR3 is CASSQVISTGTHVGYTF. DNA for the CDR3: TGCGCCAGCAGCCAAGTCATTTCTACCGGGACTCATGTAGGCTACACCTTC.